These 29 T cell receptor beta chains were sequenced from one sample in a study of cytomegalovirus exposure and HLA in healthy donors. The PCR was carried out with 60 Vbeta primers and 13 Jbeta primers. Produced via immunoSEQ multiplex PCR; TCRdb's table is partial and in-frame only. This sample yields about 160,000 clones, of which around 88% are seen a single time; over 0.8% belongs to the top ten. The specimen was PBMCs. The origin of the receptors is a woman in her thirties in good health and CMV-seronegative.

Details on this clone: At one end the junction does not follow the germline gene, possibly because of a read error. The J gene is TRBJ1-4, the V gene TRBV6-5, with D unresolved. The germline gives CDR1 MNHEY, CDR2 SVGAGI. The CDR3 consists of 15 residues. CDR3 residues: CASSYSRGGNGKLFF. The DNA for the CDR3 is TGTGCCAGCAGTTACTCGAGAGGAGGGAATGGAAAACTGTTTTTT.

This clone has a handful of counts. The chain carries TRBV2 and TRBJ1-1; 7 bases are shared with TRBD1. The CDR3 runs to 13 residues. The germline gives CDR1 SNHLY, CDR2 FYNNEI. Unmatched junction bases numbered 5, after V lost 6 bases and J lost 4 bases. The CDR3 reads CASRMTGLTEAFF. As DNA, the CDR3 is TGTGCCAGCAGGATGACAGGGCTCACTGAAGCTTTCTTT.

The chain joins TRBV5-1 to TRBJ2-5; a weak D match, TRBD1 (6 bases). The DNA matches TRBJ2-7 better at its end, which makes the J call doubtful. The CDR3 consists of 15 residues. Germline assignment: CDR1 SGHRS and CDR2 YFSETQ. The CDR3 loop reads CASSLATGPTYEQYF. The CDR3 nucleotides read TGCGCCAGCAGCTTGGCTACAGGGCCGACCTACGAGCAGTACTTC.

The V gene is TRBV7-6, the J gene TRBJ2-1; TRBD2 might be the D (5 bases). This CDR3 is 14 amino acids long. Per the germline V gene, CDR1 is SGHVS and CDR2 is FNYEAQ. Trimming took off 0 bases at V and 6 bases at J, with 9 bases between the two ends. CDR3 nucleotides: TGTGCCAGCAGCTTAGCGGGAGTATCCAATGAGCAGTTCTTC. Its translation: CASSLAGVSNEQFF.

The CDR3 sequence: CASMGQGFYEQYF. Written as DNA, the CDR3 is TGCGCCAGCATGGGACAGGGGTTCTACGAGCAGTACTTC. This rearrangement joins TRBV5-1 to TRBJ2-7; 10 bases are shared with TRBD1. V was pared by 6 bases and J by 3 bases, with 3 bases of the junction left unmatched. The CDR3 is 13 amino acids. Germline assignment: CDR1 SGHRS and CDR2 YFSETQ. The variable domain in full, with the rest retrieved from reference TRBV5-1 and TRBJ2-7, is KAGVTQTPRYLIKTRGQQVTLSCSPISGHRSVSWYQQTPGQGLQFLFEYFSETQRNKGNFPGRFSGRQFSNSRSEMNVSTLELGDSALYLCASMGQGFYEQYFGPGTRLTVT.

The chain recombines TRBV14 with TRBJ1-1, with D uncertain. V lost 3 bases to trimming and J lost 6 bases, with 17 bases between them. The CDR3 is made up of 15 amino acids. Looked up from germline, CDR1 is SGHDN and CDR2 is FVKESK. In DNA form, the CDR3 reads TGTGCCAGCAGCCACGGGCAGCCACGCGGGGCTGAAGCTTTCTTT. This codes for CASSHGQPRGAEAFF.

This clone was seen just once. CDR3 in amino acids: CASSRDSVNYGYTF. CDR3 in DNA: TGTGCCAGCAGCCGGGACAGCGTCAACTATGGCTACACCTTC. The chain employs TRBV11-2 and TRBJ1-2, with 7 bases identical to TRBD1. The J segment lost 2 bases and the V segment lost 5 bases, leaving 5 bases of the junction unmatched. The CDR3 runs 14 residues. Germline V CDR1 and CDR2: SGHAT, FQNNGV.

The rearrangement joins TRBV5-1 to TRBJ1-1; D unresolved. This CDR3 region has 15 residues. V gave up 4 bases and J gave up 1 base, with 14 bases separating them. The V gene's germline CDR1 is SGHRS and CDR2 YFSETQ. This CDR3 is CASSPIHHGNTEAFF. CDR3 DNA: TGCGCCAGCAGCCCAATCCACCACGGGAACACTGAAGCTTTCTTT.

The genes are TRBV6-1 and TRBJ2-3, with TRBD2 matching over 7 bases. J was trimmed by 0 bases and V by 5 bases; bases with no gene match: 5. Germline V CDR1 and CDR2: MNHNS, SASEGT. This CDR3 is built from 15 residues. CDR3 residues: CASSIAGSSTDTQYF. The CDR3 DNA reads as TGTGCCAGCAGTATAGCGGGTTCTAGCACAGATACGCAGTATTTT.

The chain carries TRBV9 and TRBJ2-5; possible D gene TRBD1, 5 bases. In germline, CDR1 is SGDLS, CDR2 YYNGEE. This CDR3 has 15 residues. V lost 4 bases and J lost 5, with 18 bases in between. The CDR3 sequence: CASSPSYGHRETQYF. The CDR3 DNA is TGTGCCAGCAGCCCGAGCTACGGGCACAGGGAGACCCAGTACTTC. The variable domain in full, completed from reference TRBV9 and TRBJ2-5, reads DSGVTQTPKHLITATGQRVTLRCSPRSGDLSVYWYQQSLDQGLQFLIQYYNGEERAKGNILERFSAQQFPDLHSELNLSSLELGDSALYFCASSPSYGHRETQYFGPGTRLLVL.

The chain joins TRBV2 to TRBJ2-2; TRBD2 is a possible D gene (5 bases). Trimming cost V 6 bases and J 4 bases, with 6 bases left between them. Germline CDR1 is SNHLY and CDR2 is FYNNEI. The CDR3 runs 12 residues. The DNA of the CDR3 is TGTGCCAGCAGCGAGGGCACCGGGGAGCTGTTTTTT. Its translation is CASSEGTGELFF.

J is TRBJ2-5 and V is TRBV30, with 10 bases that match TRBD2. V was clipped by 5 bases and J by 2 bases; unmatched bases: 14. Germline-derived CDR1 and CDR2 are GTSNPN and SVGIG (reference sequence). CDR3 size: 17 residues. The CDR3 spells CAWGSGLAGASQETQYF. CDR3 DNA: TGTGCCTGGGGGTCGGGGCTAGCGGGAGCCTCGCAAGAGACCCAGTACTTC. The entire variable domain, with the rest obtained from reference TRBV30 and TRBJ2-5, is as follows: SQTIHQWPATLVQPVGSPLSLECTVEGTSNPNLYWYRQAAGRGLQLLFYSVGIGQISSEVPQNLSASRPQDRQFILSSKKLLLSDSGFYLCAWGSGLAGASQETQYFGPGTRLLVL.

This clone occurred once. V is TRBV5-6 and J is TRBJ2-7; 12 bases map to TRBD2. Looked up from germline, CDR1 is SGHDT and CDR2 is YYEEEE. The CDR3 has 15 residues. Losses at the gene ends were 4 bases for V and 4 bases for J; bases not matched to a gene: 6. The CDR3 is CASSPTTSGSYEQYF. DNA for the CDR3: TGTGCCAGCAGCCCGACGACTAGCGGGAGTTACGAGCAGTACTTC.

This sequence joins TRBV6-6 and TRBJ2-1; TRBD1 aligns across 7 bases. V trimming: 2 bases; J trimming: 3 bases; junction bases outside the gene matches: 7. This CDR3 region has 16 residues. Germline loops: CDR1 MNHNY, CDR2 SVGAGI (reference sequence). CDR3 protein: CASSYTPRGNYNEQFF. In DNA form, the CDR3 reads TGTGCCAGCAGTTACACGCCCAGGGGGAACTACAATGAGCAGTTCTTC.

The V and J genes are TRBV28 and TRBJ2-1; 7 bases map to TRBD1. V lost 8 bases and J lost 4; bases outside the gene matches: 8. CDR1 and CDR2 from the germline V gene are MDHEN and SYDVKM. The CDR3 is 14 amino acids. Here the CDR3 reads CASPPSGQYNEQFF. The CDR3 nucleotides read TGTGCCAGCCCCCCTTCGGGACAGTACAATGAGCAGTTCTTC.

The J gene is TRBJ2-5, the V gene TRBV7-9, with D possibly being TRBD1 (5 bases). The CDR3 is 16 residues long. V lost 2 bases and J 3 bases, leaving 16 bases between the germline ends. The germline V gene has CDR1 SEHNR and CDR2 FQNEAQ (reference sequence). CDR3 bases: TGTGCCAGCAGCTTAAGTTTAACCGACAGCGAAGAGACCCAGTACTTC. Translating it yields CASSLSLTDSEETQYF.

This clone was found a few times. The rearrangement joins TRBV29-1 to TRBJ2-7; 8 positions match TRBD1. CDR1 and CDR2 (germline): SQVTM, ANQGSEA. The CDR3 totals 13 residues. Trimming removed 7 bases from V and 2 bases from J; junction bases left unmatched: 7. CDR3 bases: TGCAGCGGAGGAGGACAGGGAACCTACGAGCAGTACTTC. Protein sequence: CSGGGQGTYEQYF.

This clone appeared once. The chain links TRBV27 to TRBJ1-1; TRBD1 agrees at 7 bases. CDR1 is MNHEY, CDR2 SMNVEV, per germline (reference sequence). With 3 bases clipped from V and 1 base from J, the junction kept 2 bases outside the gene matches. The length of the CDR3 is 14 residues. In nucleotides, the CDR3 is TGTGCCAGCAGTTTGGCAGGGGGGAACACTGAAGCTTTCTTT. This encodes CASSLAGGNTEAFF.

The chain joins TRBV30 to TRBJ1-5; 7 bases agree with TRBD1. CDR1 is GTSNPN and CDR2 is SVGIG in the germline V gene (reference sequence). The CDR3 is 14 amino acids. The V gene end was trimmed by 3 bases and the J gene end by 4 bases; junction bases not matched to a gene: 6. The CDR3, as DNA: TGTGCCTGGAGCCCGGGACAGATAAATCAGCCCCAGCATTTT. It is translated as CAWSPGQINQPQHF.

There are a few counts of this clone. V usage is TRBV7-6 and J usage is TRBJ1-1, with D maybe TRBD1 (6 bases). CDR3 length: 15 amino acids. Germline assignment: CDR1 SGHVS and CDR2 FNYEAQ. Trimming left V 5 bases short and J 1 base short, with 14 bases between. CDR3 DNA sequence: TGTGCCAGCAGCCCCTCGACAGGATCGAACACTGAAGCTTTCTTT. Its protein product is CASSPSTGSNTEAFF.

The gene calls are TRBV27 and TRBJ1-5; D may be TRBD1 (6 bases). The CDR3 has 14 residues. The V and J ends lost 5 bases and 7 bases respectively, with 15 bases between them. Germline lookup yields CDR1 MNHEY and CDR2 SMNVEV (reference sequence). The CDR3 protein is CASSLQGMGQPQHF. As DNA, the CDR3 is TGTGCCAGCAGTCTCCAGGGGATGGGCCAGCCCCAGCATTTT.

This chain joins TRBV29-1 and TRBJ2-7; the match to TRBD2 covers 10 bases. The CDR3 extends over 15 amino acids. CDR1 and CDR2 (germline): SQVTM, ANQGSEA. Germline trimming cut 6 bases from V and 5 bases from J; bases unmatched to any gene: 13. CDR3 DNA: TGCAGCGTGTCATCTAGCGGGAGTACGAAGGACGAGCAGTACTTC. As protein: CSVSSSGSTKDEQYF.

V is TRBV7-2 and J is TRBJ2-5; tentative D call: TRBD2 (6 bases). CDR3 length equals 15 residues. Germline V gives CDR1 SGHTA, CDR2 FQGNSA. The ends were cut back, 0 bases at V and 3 bases at J, with 11 bases in the middle. CDR3 sequence: CASSLARGRKETQYF. Written as DNA, the CDR3 is TGTGCCAGCAGCTTAGCGCGGGGTAGGAAAGAGACCCAGTACTTC. Full variable domain (rest looked up from reference TRBV7-2 and TRBJ2-5): GAGVSQSPSNKVTEKGKDVELRCDPISGHTALYWYRQSLGQGLEFLIYFQGNSAPDKSGLPSDRFSAERTGGSVSTLTIQRTQQEDSAVYLCASSLARGRKETQYFGPGTRLLVL.

The V call is TRBV6-6, the J call TRBJ1-2; 8 bases are shared with TRBD1. Looked up from germline, CDR1 is MNHNY and CDR2 is SVGAGI (reference sequence). J was trimmed by 4 bases and V by 0 bases; bases with no gene match: 4. The CDR3 runs to 15 residues. The CDR3 nucleotides read TGTGCCAGCAGTTACTCCCGGGACAGGCCCTATGGCTACACCTTC. This codes for CASSYSRDRPYGYTF.

This clone was observed a handful of times. The chain couples TRBV4-1 to TRBJ1-2; D gene ambiguous. Germline V gene data show CDR1 as MGHRA and CDR2 as YSYEKL. CDR3 length: 13 amino acids. Trimming cost V 0 bases and J 8 bases, with 10 bases left between them. CDR3 amino acids: CASSQDSGLGYTF. The DNA for the CDR3 is TGCGCCAGCAGCCAAGATTCGGGATTAGGCTACACCTTC.

This clone was seen a few times. V is TRBV10-3 and J is TRBJ1-4; TRBD1 agrees at 9 bases. The CDR3 runs 16 residues. The V and J ends lost 3 bases and 7 bases, in that order; junction bases with no gene match: 9. CDR1 and CDR2 from the germline V gene are ENHRY and SYGVKD. In DNA, the CDR3 is TGTGCCATCAGTGACGTGAACAGGGGGCGCTTTGAAAAACTGTTTTTT. Translated, it gives CAISDVNRGRFEKLFF.

V usage is TRBV15 and J usage is TRBJ1-6; D may be TRBD1 (5 bases). Per germline, CDR1 LNHNV and CDR2 YYDKDF (reference sequence). The CDR3 has 15 amino acids. The V end was cut by 1 base, the J end by 11 bases, with 15 bases between. CDR3 DNA sequence: TGTGCCACCAGCAGAGTAGGGGTAGGGGAGGCACCCCTCCACTTT. Amino acids: CATSRVGVGEAPLHF.

The chain links TRBV2 to TRBJ2-4; D might be TRBD2 (5 bases). V was clipped by 7 bases and J by 9 bases, with 16 bases between them. CDR1 SNHLY and CDR2 FYNNEI come from the germline V gene. This CDR3 has 13 amino acids. This CDR3 is CASNKGPEGIQYF. CDR3 sequence (DNA): TGTGCCAGCAACAAGGGTCCCGAGGGCATTCAGTACTTC.

The chain recombines TRBV11-1 with TRBJ2-3; 9 nucleotides align to TRBD1. Germline CDR1 is SGHAT and CDR2 is FQDESV (reference sequence). The junction had 9 bases not matched to a gene; V was cut back by 5 bases and J by 0 bases. This CDR3 comprises 17 residues. Written as DNA, the CDR3 is TGTGCCAGCAGCGAGCGGGACAGGGCTTCTAGCACAGATACGCAGTATTTT. As protein: CASSERDRASSTDTQYF.